This TCR beta chain is from a study of blood T cell repertoires in COVID-19. About the study: From the United States, Italy and Spain came samples of acute and convalescent COVID-19. From T cells, B-cell-depleted T cells, or PBMCs came the material, which was cDNA or gDNA.

Authors' methods: Amplification with reference gene primers provided the estimates of nucleated cell counts. TCRdb's copy holds only in-frame clones and misses some; the assay was immunoSEQ multiplex PCR. The V and J calls and clone size come from that table; D and trimming were worked out from the DNA. The sample lists some 190,000 clones, 80% to 90% occurring once. This CDR3 has 14 amino acids. Losses at the gene ends were 8 bases for V and 5 bases for J; bases not matched to a gene: 7. The V gene's germline CDR1 is KGHSH and CDR2 LQKENI. The V call is TRBV18, the J call TRBJ2-7; TRBD1 agrees at 12 bases. Material: peripheral blood. The receptor comes from a man aged 55 to 69 with acute or convalescent COVID-19. The CDR3 is CASMGQGAGDEQYF. The CDR3, as DNA: TGTGCCAGCATGGGACAGGGGGCAGGGGACGAGCAGTACTTC.